The 4 T cell receptor beta chains below all came from one sample that was sequenced in a study of cytomegalovirus exposure and HLA in healthy donors. TCRdb keeps only in-frame clones here, not all; method: immunoSEQ multiplex PCR. The sample comprises 130,000 to 150,000 clones, 75% to 90% of which are singletons, and around 6% rests with the top ten. The sequencing sample was made of PBMCs. These receptor sequences come from a woman aged 30 to 39 in good health and CMV-seropositive.

V gene TRBV9 combines with J gene TRBJ2-3; 8 bases line up with TRBD2. The germline V gene encodes CDR1 SGDLS and CDR2 YYNGEE. This CDR3 contains 16 residues. Losses at the gene ends were 1 base for V and 6 bases for J; bases not matched to a gene: 10. CDR3 in DNA: TGTGCCAGCAGCGTATTAGGGCTAGCGGGTTCTGATACGCAGTATTTT. It specifies CASSVLGLAGSDTQYF. The whole variable domain, remainder taken from reference TRBV9 and TRBJ2-3, is DSGVTQTPKHLITATGQRVTLRCSPRSGDLSVYWYQQSLDQGLQFLIQYYNGEERAKGNILERFSAQQFPDLHSELNLSSLELGDSALYFCASSVLGLAGSDTQYFGPGTRLTVL.

This rearrangement joins TRBV6-6 to TRBJ1-2; D is uncertain. The germline CDR1 and CDR2 sequences are MNHNY and SVGAGI (reference sequence). The CDR3 runs 15 residues. The ends were cut back, 5 bases at V and 0 bases at J, with 13 bases in the middle. The CDR3 sequence: CASSHSQGANYGYTF. The CDR3 coding sequence is TGTGCCAGCAGTCATTCTCAAGGAGCTAACTATGGCTACACCTTC.

V usage is TRBV4-2 and J usage is TRBJ2-5, with D perhaps matching TRBD1 (6 bases). V lost 1 base, J lost 1 base, and 19 bases lay in between. In germline, CDR1 is LGHNA, CDR2 YNFKEQ. This CDR3 contains 18 residues. As DNA, the CDR3 is TGTGCCAGCAGCCAAGCCTTTTCTAGTGGGGGCCTCCAAGAGACCCAGTACTTC. It codes for CASSQAFSSGGLQETQYF.

The gene calls are TRBV23-1 and TRBJ2-1, with TRBD1 identical over 7 bases. TRBV23-1 is an ORF for which the function is uncertain. V shed 3 bases, J shed 5 bases, and the junction held 13 bases outside the gene matches. The CDR3 is 17 residues long. Here the CDR3 reads CASSHTPGQDHDNEQFF. Here the CDR3 DNA reads TGCGCCAGCAGTCACACCCCAGGACAGGACCACGACAATGAGCAGTTCTTC.